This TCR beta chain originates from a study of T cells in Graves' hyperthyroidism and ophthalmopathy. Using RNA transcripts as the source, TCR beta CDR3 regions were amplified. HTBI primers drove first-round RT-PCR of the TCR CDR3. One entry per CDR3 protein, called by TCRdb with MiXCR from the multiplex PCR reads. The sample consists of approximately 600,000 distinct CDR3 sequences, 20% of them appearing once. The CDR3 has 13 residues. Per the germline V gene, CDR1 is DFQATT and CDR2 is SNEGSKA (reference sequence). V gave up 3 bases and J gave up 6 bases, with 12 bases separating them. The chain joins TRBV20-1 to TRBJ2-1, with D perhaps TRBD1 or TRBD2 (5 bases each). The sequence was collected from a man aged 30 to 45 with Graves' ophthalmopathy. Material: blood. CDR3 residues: CSASIGTTNEQFF. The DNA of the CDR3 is TGCAGTGCTAGTATTGGGACGACCAATGAGCAGTTCTTC.